The clone carrying this TCR beta chain was found many times. Its specificity is unknown. The lymph nodes were axillary draining lymph nodes from breast cancer patients. In TCRdb, the multiplex PCR reads were re-called with MiXCR into one record per CDR3 protein. The sample gives about 130,000 distinct CDR3 sequences, 21% of which show up once; 2% to 2.5% is in the top ten. The record originates from a study of breast tumors, draining lymph nodes, adjacent tissues. CDR3 length: 15 amino acids. V was pared by 4 bases and J by 8 bases, with 14 bases of the junction left unmatched. From germline, CDR1 is SGHKS and CDR2 YYEKEE (reference sequence). Broader study findings: Data fit most tumor T cells coming from lymph node, expanding in tumor. Luminal-like breast cancer showed significantly greater tumor-nontumor repertoire similarity than basal-like breast cancer did.

The J gene is TRBJ1-2, the V gene TRBV5-5, with TRBD1 matching over 7 bases. Sequencing was done on a sample of axillary lymph node tissue. The sequence derives from a female donor with breast cancer. Some clones in this sample may be carry-over from other donors' samples. The CDR3 region has the DNA TGTGCCAGCAGCCCCTCGGGACAGATCCGAGGGGGCTACACCTTC. Translation gives CASSPSGQIRGGYTF.